These 26 T cell receptor beta chains were sequenced from one sample in a study of blood T cell repertoires in COVID-19. Repertoires were generated with immunoSEQ multiplex PCR, while TCRdb's copy carries only in-frame clones and drops some. Here the sample spans fewer than 500,000 clones, about 85% being singletons. Material for sequencing was PBMCs or T cells enriched from blood (not recorded which). The receptors originated from a woman under 30 who had recovered from COVID-19.

This CDR3 is CANGEGVGTEAFF. CDR3 in DNA: TGTGCTAACGGGGAAGGTGTCGGCACTGAAGCTTTCTTT. This chain joins TRBV12-5 and TRBJ1-1, with D unclear. The V and J ends lost 10 bases and 4 bases respectively, with 16 bases between them. This CDR3 comprises 13 residues. Per germline, CDR1 LGHNT and CDR2 FRNRAP.

The V call is TRBV5-1, the J call TRBJ2-3; 8 bases agree with TRBD2. This CDR3 contains 16 residues. V lost 7 bases, J lost 5 bases, and 15 bases stayed unmatched. The germline V gene has CDR1 SGHRS and CDR2 YFSETQ. The CDR3 loop is CASGGFGGAFGDTQYF. The DNA of the CDR3 is TGCGCCAGCGGCGGTTTCGGGGGGGCCTTTGGAGATACGCAGTATTTT.

The chain is built from TRBV14 and TRBJ1-3, with TRBD1 as a possible D gene (5 bases). The germline V gene has CDR1 SGHDN and CDR2 FVKESK. This CDR3 contains 15 residues. V lost 3 bases, J lost 8 bases, and 17 bases lay in between. CDR3 protein: CASSQVGGGGDTIYF. CDR3 bases: TGTGCCAGCAGCCAGGTCGGCGGGGGTGGCGACACCATATATTTT. Full variable domain (missing parts from reference TRBV14 and TRBJ1-3): EAGVTQFPSHSVIEKGQTVTLRCDPISGHDNLYWYRRVMGKEIKFLLHFVKESKQDESGMPNNRFLAERTGGTYSTLKVQPAELEDSGVYFCASSQVGGGGDTIYFGEGSWLTVV.

In its sample, this clone was seen once. The chain is built from TRBV28 and TRBJ1-6, with a possible D match to TRBD1 (5 bases). The V end was cut by 3 bases, the J end by 8 bases, with 14 bases between. The CDR3 spans 15 residues. CDR1 is MDHEN and CDR2 is SYDVKM in the germline V gene. The CDR3 region is CASSFGGGEDSPLHF. The CDR3 DNA reads as TGTGCCAGCAGTTTTGGGGGAGGAGAGGATTCACCCCTCCACTTT.

The rearrangement links TRBV2 to TRBJ2-7; D unclear. The germline CDR1 and CDR2 sequences are SNHLY and FYNNEI. The V gene lost 8 bases and the J gene lost 0 bases, with 8 bases spanning the gap. This CDR3 is built from 12 residues. The DNA of the CDR3 is TGTGCCAGCGAGAGCTACTCCTACGAGCAGTACTTC. As protein: CASESYSYEQYF. Together with reference TRBV2 and TRBJ2-7, the CDR3 gives the full variable domain: EPEVTQTPSHQVTQMGQEVILRCVPISNHLYFYWYRQILGQKVEFLVSFYNNEISEKSEIFDDQFSVERPDGSNFTLKIRSTKLEDSAMYFCASESYSYEQYFGPGTRLTVT.

The CDR3, as DNA: TGCGCCAGCAGCAATCATGGGAGCTTTACCTACGAGCAGTACTTC. This encodes CASSNHGSFTYEQYF. The chain is built from TRBV5-1 and TRBJ2-7; a weak D match, TRBD2 (5 bases). CDR1 and CDR2 (germline): SGHRS, YFSETQ. With 4 bases removed from V and 2 bases from J, the gap between germline ends came to 16 bases. The CDR3 spans 15 residues.

This rearrangement joins TRBV5-6 to TRBJ2-2, with 10 bases lining up with TRBD1. Germline loops: CDR1 SGHDT, CDR2 YYEEEE. This CDR3 is built from 14 residues. Germline trimming cut 4 bases from V and 5 bases from J; bases unmatched to any gene: 2. This chain's CDR3 is CASSAGQGTGELFF. The CDR3 coding sequence is TGTGCCAGCAGCGCGGGACAGGGGACCGGGGAGCTGTTTTTT.

This chain links TRBV24-1 with TRBJ1-5, with TRBD1 matching over 8 bases. The CDR3 totals 16 residues. Germline V gene lookup returns CDR1 KGHDR and CDR2 SFDVKD. Trimming removed 3 bases from V and 10 bases from J; junction bases left unmatched: 13. CDR3 nucleotides: TGTGCCACCAGTGATCCCACAGGGGGTCAGGGAGCACCCCAGCATTTT. Encoded protein: CATSDPTGGQGAPQHF.

V and J are TRBV2 and TRBJ1-1, with TRBD1 matching over 7 bases. This CDR3 contains 17 residues. J was trimmed by 0 bases and V by 7 bases; bases with no gene match: 14. Germline CDR1 is SNHLY and CDR2 is FYNNEI. CDR3 sequence (DNA): TGTGCCAGCACCCTCGGAATGGGACAGCTGATGAACACTGAAGCTTTCTTT. It yields the protein CASTLGMGQLMNTEAFF.

The chain combines TRBV10-3 with TRBJ1-5, with 7 bases fitting TRBD1. V shed 6 bases and J 0 bases; nucleotides not matched to a gene: 8. The CDR3 consists of 16 residues. Germline CDR1 and CDR2: ENHRY and SYGVKD. Written as DNA, the CDR3 is TGTGCCATCAGCGATTGGGACAGTTTTAGCAATCAGCCCCAGCATTTT. This sequence encodes CAISDWDSFSNQPQHF.

This clone occurred once. The V gene is TRBV10-3, the J gene TRBJ2-3; 10 nucleotides line up with TRBD2. CDR1 ENHRY and CDR2 SYGVKD come from the germline V gene. V gave up 3 bases and J gave up 1 base; unmatched junction bases: 4. The CDR3 sequence is 16 residues long. The CDR3 loop reads CAISDPTSGGTDTQYF. The CDR3 DNA reads TGTGCCATCAGTGACCCCACTAGCGGGGGCACAGATACGCAGTATTTT.

Points on this clone: Additional DNA sequences in this sample encode the identical CDR3. As DNA, the CDR3 is TGTGCCAGCAGCCCCGGAAGGGGTAACACTGAAGCTTTCTTT. Protein sequence: CASSPGRGNTEAFF. The chain is built from TRBV7-2 and TRBJ1-1; D perhaps matches TRBD1 (5 bases). The CDR3 spans 14 residues. Trimming took 5 bases from V and 2 from J, leaving 12 bases between them. Germline V gene sequence: CDR1 SGHTA, CDR2 FQGNSA.

The rearrangement uses TRBV5-1 and TRBJ2-1, with D uncertain. Trimming pared 0 bases from V and 14 bases from J, leaving 12 bases between. Germline CDR1 reads SGHRS; CDR2 reads YFSETQ. This CDR3 comprises 12 residues. CDR3 nucleotides: TGCGCCAGCAGCTTGGCAGTCTCTGCAAAGTTCTTC. It yields the protein CASSLAVSAKFF.

V usage is TRBV28 and J usage is TRBJ1-1; D ambiguous. Trimming left V 6 bases short and J 4 bases short, with 18 bases between. Per germline, CDR1 MDHEN and CDR2 SYDVKM. The CDR3 has 15 residues. The CDR3 loop reads CASRAGGIKFTEAFF. The CDR3 DNA is TGTGCCAGCAGGGCCGGCGGAATAAAGTTCACTGAAGCTTTCTTT. Filled out from reference TRBV28 and TRBJ1-1, the complete variable domain reads DVKVTQSSRYLVKRTGEKVFLECVQDMDHENMFWYRQDPGLGLRLIYFSYDVKMKEKGDIPEGYSVSREKKERFSLILESASTNQTSMYLCASRAGGIKFTEAFFGQGTRLTVV.

The chain uses TRBV3-1 (or the pseudogene TRBV3-2) and TRBJ2-5, with D hard to call. Germline loops: CDR1 LGHDT, CDR2 YNNKEL (reference sequence). V was clipped by 1 base and J by 1 base, with 4 bases between them. The CDR3 length is 13 residues. CDR3 loop: CASSQVSQETQYF. In DNA form, the CDR3 reads TGTGCCAGCAGCCAAGTCAGCCAAGAGACCCAGTACTTC.

The J gene is TRBJ1-4, the V gene TRBV7-6; tentatively, D is TRBD1 (6 bases). The CDR3 is 15 residues long. V lost 5 bases and J 0 bases, leaving 10 bases between the germline ends. The V gene's germline CDR1 is SGHVS and CDR2 FNYEAQ. The CDR3 coding sequence is TGTGCCAGCAGCCCCAGACAGGCAACTAATGAAAAACTGTTTTTT. Its translation is CASSPRQATNEKLFF.

The genes are TRBV21-1 and TRBJ2-6; TRBD2, the table's D call, lacks a check against the DNA. TRBV21-1 is flagged as a pseudogene. This CDR3 is built from 18 residues. CDR3 DNA sequence: TGTGCCAGCACTACTAAGCGGGACGTGAGCTCTGGGGCCAACGTCCTGACTTTC. Translated: CASTTKRDVSSGANVLTF.

By share, this clone counts as medium-sized. The V and J genes are TRBV15 and TRBJ1-5; D not resolved. The CDR3 extends over 16 amino acids. Between the trimmed V and J ends, which lost 0 bases and 1 base, there was a span of 10 bases. Germline assignment: CDR1 LNHNV and CDR2 YYDKDF (reference sequence). In DNA, the CDR3 is TGTGCCACCAGCAGAGATAATCCCGGGAGCAATCAGCCCCAGCATTTT. Protein: CATSRDNPGSNQPQHF.

This clone was recorded only once. The CDR3 DNA sequence: TGTGCCAGCAGCCAAGCTAGCGGGGGGGCGGACACCGGGGAGCTGTTTTTT. This gives the protein CASSQASGGADTGELFF. V is TRBV3-1 (or the pseudogene TRBV3-2) and J is TRBJ2-2, with 12 bases fitting TRBD2. Germline values: CDR1 LGHDT, CDR2 YNNKEL (reference sequence). V lost 1 base and J lost 3; bases outside the gene matches: 3. This CDR3 contains 17 residues.

The chain combines TRBV7-8 with TRBJ2-7; 10 nucleotides match TRBD2. Germline V CDR1 and CDR2: SGHVS, FQNEAQ. V gave up 5 bases and J gave up 4 bases; unmatched junction bases: 20. This CDR3 contains 19 residues. In DNA, the CDR3 is TGTGCCAGCAGCCGCTTATTAATAGCGGGGGGCCCTACCCATTACGAGCAGTACTTC. It codes for CASSRLLIAGGPTHYEQYF.

Only a few counts were recorded for this clone. The V call is TRBV5-5, the J call TRBJ1-1, with D uncertain. Germline-derived CDR1 and CDR2 are SGHKS and YYEKEE (reference sequence). V lost 2 bases to trimming and J lost 0 bases, with 8 bases between them. This CDR3 has 14 amino acids. The DNA of the CDR3 is TGTGCCAGCAGCTTCAGGCGCATGAACACTGAAGCTTTCTTT. Its protein product is CASSFRRMNTEAFF.

The J gene is TRBJ1-2, the V gene TRBV5-1, with TRBD1 matching 7 bases. CDR3 length equals 15 residues. The germline V gene has CDR1 SGHRS and CDR2 YFSETQ. Trimming removed 4 bases from V and 3 bases from J; junction bases left unmatched: 9. The CDR3 protein is CASSEHRGCDYGYTF. The CDR3 DNA follows: TGCGCCAGCAGCGAACACAGGGGCTGTGACTATGGCTACACCTTC. Full variable domain (missing parts from reference TRBV5-1 and TRBJ1-2): KAGVTQTPRYLIKTRGQQVTLSCSPISGHRSVSWYQQTPGQGLQFLFEYFSETQRNKGNFPGRFSGRQFSNSRSEMNVSTLELGDSALYLCASSEHRGCDYGYTFGSGTRLTVV.

The rearrangement links TRBV7-3 to TRBJ2-5; tentatively, D is TRBD2 (6 bases). V lost 1 base and J 4 bases, leaving 19 bases between the germline ends. Germline V lookup: CDR1 SGHTA, CDR2 FQGTGA. The CDR3 spans 17 residues. The CDR3 nucleotides are TGTGCCAGCAGCTTAAGAGGACGACTTAGCGGAGGAGAGACCCAGTACTTC. Amino acid sequence: CASSLRGRLSGGETQYF.

This chain connects TRBV7-2 to TRBJ1-2, with D maybe TRBD1 (6 bases). Trimming shortened V by 4 bases and J by 3 bases, and 15 bases separated the two germline ends. The CDR3 runs to 15 residues. Germline-derived CDR1 and CDR2 are SGHTA and FQGNSA. CDR3 sequence reads: CASSWKQGLDYGYTF. As DNA, the CDR3 is TGTGCCAGCAGCTGGAAACAGGGTTTAGACTATGGCTACACCTTC.

This chain connects TRBV28 to TRBJ1-3, with TRBD1 identical over 8 bases. The V gene end was trimmed by 4 bases and the J gene end by 0 bases; junction bases not matched to a gene: 5. The CDR3 has 16 residues. The germline V gene encodes CDR1 MDHEN and CDR2 SYDVKM. CDR3 amino acids: CASSSTGAYSGNTIYF. The CDR3 bases are TGTGCCAGCAGTTCGACAGGGGCTTACTCTGGAAACACCATATATTTT.

The chain is built from TRBV7-9 and TRBJ2-2, with 12 bases that match TRBD2. Per the germline V gene, CDR1 is SEHNR and CDR2 is FQNEAQ (reference sequence). Trimming removed 3 bases from V and 3 bases from J; junction bases left unmatched: 2. The CDR3 covers 16 residues. CDR3 sequence: CASSLLAGGHTGELFF. Written as DNA, the CDR3 is TGTGCCAGCAGCTTGCTAGCGGGGGGGCACACCGGGGAGCTGTTTTTT. Full variable domain (outside the CDR3, taken from reference TRBV7-9 and TRBJ2-2): DTGVSQNPRHKITKRGQNVTFRCDPISEHNRLYWYRQTLGQGPEFLTYFQNEAQLEKSRLLSDRFSAERPKGSFSTLEIQRTEQGDSAMYLCASSLLAGGHTGELFFGEGSRLTVL.